The T cell receptor beta chain under discussion was sequenced for a study of blood T cells in healthy people across ages. Turning to this clonotype: Its antigen remains unknown. An end of the junction differs from the germline gene, which may be a read error.

Primed by a sample-barcoded 5' primer and a J-beta primer mix, a second PCR proceeded for roughly 7 to 11 cycles. All cDNA molecules were each tagged by a template-switch adaptor with 12 random nucleotides. MiXCR, applied by TCRdb to the 5' RACE reads, yields one record per CDR3 protein. This sample carries 1,500,000 or so distinct CDR3 sequences, roughly 59% of them seen once, and the ten largest clones take approximately 7%. Overall study findings and caveats: Fewer expanded clones and more diversity marked long-lived versus aged donors.

This CDR3 is built from 15 residues. The germline V gene encodes CDR1 SGHRS and CDR2 YFSETQ. Every sample gave at least 5 micrograms of total RNA when it was extracted. Sequenced material: blood. This clonotype originated in a man in his late teens or twenties in good health. The V call is TRBV5-1, the J call TRBJ2-1, with 7 nucleotides matching TRBD1. Here the CDR3 reads CASSLVGQANNERFF. DNA of the CDR3: TGCGCCAGCAGCTTGGTAGGACAGGCAAACAATGAGCGGTTCTTC.